Each of the 14 T cell receptor beta chains below was sequenced from the same sample in a study of OX40 agonist ivuxolimab in advanced cancers. TCRdb keeps only in-frame clones here, not all; method: immunoSEQ multiplex PCR. The data contain about 59,000 clones, more than 65% of them singletons. The sequencing here drew on CD4+ or CD8+ T cells sorted from blood, taken in a trial of the OX40 agonist ivuxolimab. These receptors all come from an adult with an advanced solid tumor such as melanoma, head and neck, liver or kidney cancer.

This sequence joins TRBV7-8 and TRBJ2-1, with 7 bases that match TRBD1. Losses at the gene ends were 5 bases for V and 5 bases for J; bases not matched to a gene: 6. In germline, CDR1 is SGHVS, CDR2 FQNEAQ. The CDR3 is 14 amino acids. The CDR3 region has the DNA TGTGCCAGCAGCCTTGACAGGGTCAACAATGAGCAGTTCTTC. Its protein product is CASSLDRVNNEQFF. Combining the CDR3 with reference TRBV7-8 and TRBJ2-1 gives the whole variable domain GAGVSQSPRYKVAKRGQDVALRCDPISGHVSLFWYQQALGQGPEFLTYFQNEAQLDKSGLPSDRFFAERPEGSVSTLKIQRTQQEDSAVYLCASSLDRVNNEQFFGPGTRLTVL.

The chain uses TRBV5-5 and TRBJ1-2; D unresolved. The length of the CDR3 is 15 residues. Germline CDR1 and CDR2: SGHKS and YYEKEE (reference sequence). V lost 7 bases, J lost 2 bases, and 18 bases lay in between. The CDR3: CASSPSGSANYGYTF. The CDR3 DNA sequence: TGTGCCAGCTCCCCGTCCGGGTCGGCCAACTATGGCTACACCTTC. Combining the CDR3 with reference TRBV5-5 and TRBJ1-2 gives the whole variable domain DAGVTQSPTHLIKTRGQQVTLRCSPISGHKSVSWYQQVLGQGPQFIFQYYEKEERGRGNFPDRFSARQFPNYSSELNVNALLLGDSALYLCASSPSGSANYGYTFGSGTRLTVV.

The chain combines TRBV6-4 with TRBJ2-1, with TRBD2 identical over 13 bases. Looked up from germline, CDR1 is MRHNA and CDR2 is SNTAGT. This CDR3 is built from 16 residues. V lost 4 bases to trimming and J lost 8 bases; unmatched junction nucleotides: 8. The CDR3 DNA reads as TGTGCCAGCAGTGCCGAACTAGCGGGAGGGCCCGATGAGCAGTTCTTC. Translated: CASSAELAGGPDEQFF.

The chain links TRBV2 to TRBJ2-4, with D tentatively TRBD1 or TRBD2 (5 bases each). Trimming stripped 3 bases from V and 9 bases from J, with 12 bases between. Germline assignment: CDR1 SNHLY and CDR2 FYNNEI. This CDR3 spans 13 amino acids. CDR3 sequence reads: CASSDWQGPIQYF. In DNA, the CDR3 is TGTGCCAGCAGTGATTGGCAGGGACCCATTCAGTACTTC.

The sample holds one count of this clone. V and J are TRBV11-2 and TRBJ2-1, with D uncertain. V lost 0 bases to trimming and J lost 4 bases, with 7 bases between them. The germline CDR1 and CDR2 sequences are SGHAT and FQNNGV. The CDR3 contains 14 residues. CDR3 sequence (DNA): TGTGCCAGCAGCTTAGATCACGAGTACAATGAGCAGTTCTTC. Protein: CASSLDHEYNEQFF. The whole variable domain, filled in from reference TRBV11-2 and TRBJ2-1, reads EAGVAQSPRYKIIEKRQSVAFWCNPISGHATLYWYQQILGQGPKLLIQFQNNGVVDDSQLPKDRFSAERLKGVDSTLKIQPAKLEDSAVYLCASSLDHEYNEQFFGPGTRLTVL.

V is TRBV11-2 and J is TRBJ2-3; perhaps TRBD1 as D (6 bases). The CDR3 runs to 14 residues. CDR1 is SGHAT, CDR2 FQNNGV, per germline. V lost 7 bases to trimming and J lost 3 bases, with 14 bases between them. This CDR3 is CASTIITGTDTQYF. The DNA of the CDR3 is TGTGCCAGCACCATCATTACAGGGACAGATACGCAGTATTTT.

The genes are TRBV7-2 and TRBJ1-3, with D maybe TRBD1 (6 bases). Germline-derived CDR1 and CDR2 are SGHTA and FQGNSA. Between the trimmed V and J ends, which lost 4 bases and 7 bases, there was a span of 14 bases. This CDR3 contains 14 residues. CDR3 DNA: TGTGCCAGCAGCTCCCGGGACAACCTCAACACCATATATTTT. This sequence encodes CASSSRDNLNTIYF.

The rearrangement uses TRBV6-1 and TRBJ1-5; TRBD1 agrees at 9 bases. CDR1 and CDR2 (germline): MNHNS, SASEGT. There are 12 residues in the CDR3. V lost 8 bases to trimming and J lost 5 bases; unmatched junction nucleotides: 1. The CDR3 DNA reads TGTGCCAGCCGGACAGGGGATCAGCCCCAGCATTTT. This gives the protein CASRTGDQPQHF.

The chain recombines TRBV23-1 with TRBJ2-3; TRBD2 matches 9 bases. TRBV23-1 is an ORF for which the function is uncertain. The V gene end was trimmed by 6 bases and the J gene end by 4 bases; junction bases not matched to a gene: 8. The length of the CDR3 is 15 residues. CDR3 nucleotide sequence: TGCGCCAGCAGACTGCGGGAGGGCCCTCCAGATACGCAGTATTTT. Translated: CASRLREGPPDTQYF.

The chain combines TRBV6-6 with TRBJ2-1; 8 bases are shared with TRBD1. Germline V gives CDR1 MNHNY, CDR2 SVGAGI (reference sequence). The CDR3 is 15 residues long. V dropped 5 bases and J dropped 5; count of bases not matched to a gene: 8. DNA of the CDR3: TGTGCCAGCAGTGACGCTCACAGGGGGAACAATGAGCAGTTCTTC. This gives the protein CASSDAHRGNNEQFF.

The V gene is TRBV9, the J gene TRBJ2-5; 7 nucleotides agree with TRBD1. CDR3 length equals 13 residues. Germline CDR1 and CDR2: SGDLS and YYNGEE. Trimming cost V 2 bases and J 4 bases; bases outside gene matches: 2. CDR3 coding DNA: TGTGCCAGCAGCGTCCGGGACAGAGAGACCCAGTACTTC. Its protein product is CASSVRDRETQYF.

This chain connects TRBV6-6 to TRBJ1-2; 7 bases match TRBD1. The CDR3 runs to 16 residues. Germline V lookup: CDR1 MNHNY, CDR2 SVGAGI (reference sequence). The V segment lost 0 bases and the J segment 0 bases; nucleotides outside the gene matches: 4. The CDR3 DNA sequence: TGTGCCAGCAGTTACTCAGGGGGCGGGTCTAACTATGGCTACACCTTC. This gives the protein CASSYSGGGSNYGYTF.

This clone has only a few counts. V gene TRBV4-1 combines with J gene TRBJ1-5; no reliable D call. CDR3 length equals 13 residues. CDR1 MGHRA and CDR2 YSYEKL come from the germline V gene. Between the trimmed V and J ends, which lost 2 bases and 7 bases, there was a span of 9 bases. The CDR3: CASSQLESQPQHF. The CDR3 bases are TGCGCCAGCAGCCAACTAGAGAGCCAGCCCCAGCATTTT.

This chain uses TRBV4-3 with TRBJ2-7; 8 nucleotides line up with TRBD1. CDR3 length: 17 amino acids. CDR1 and CDR2 (germline): LGHNA, YSLEER. V dropped 4 bases and J dropped 4; count of bases not matched to a gene: 15. This CDR3 reads CASSPRRVGQGFYEQYF. DNA for the CDR3: TGCGCCAGCAGCCCCCGTCGCGTAGGACAGGGATTTTACGAGCAGTACTTC.